This T cell receptor beta chain was retrieved from a study of Ad26.COV2.S vaccination and SARS-CoV-2 variants. At the level of the study: Donor was assigned to the Ad26.COV2.S arm of trial COV1001.

With V trimmed by 4 bases and J by 7 bases, 8 bases remained unmatched. In germline, CDR1 is MNHEY, CDR2 SMNVEV (reference sequence). The CDR3 consists of 14 residues. Stated treatment: roughly 19 received Ad26.COV2.S at low or high dose, single or two shots; several received placebo; per-sample allocation not given. Samples came from day 63 after the first vaccine or placebo injection. Donation was by an adult aged 18-55 years who was in Boston. TCRdb keeps only in-frame clones here, not all; method: immunoSEQ multiplex PCR. The sample records around 370,000 clones, 70% to 90% being singletons. The study, taken as a whole, reports: TCR breadth and depth estimates may have understated total T cell responses. Substantial breadth was reportedly displayed by spike-specific CD8+ and CD4+ T cell responses after vaccination.

For this clone: No antigen is known for it.

The input for sequencing was peripheral blood, taken in a trial of Ad26.COV2.S vaccine versus placebo. The receptor's source is a person aged 18 to 59 who received the Ad26.COV2.S COVID-19 vaccine or a placebo. The genes are TRBV27 and TRBJ2-7; 9 bases align to TRBD1. In DNA form, the CDR3 reads TGTGCCAGCAGTTGGGACAGGGCCTCAGGGGAGCAGTACTTC. Its translation is CASSWDRASGEQYF.